A selection of T cell receptor beta chains follows, all from one sample in a study of blood T cells in healthy people across ages. TCRdb recomputed calls from the 5' RACE reads with MiXCR, one row per CDR3 protein. The table has more than 800,000 distinct CDR3 sequences, roughly 26% seen once. The source material was blood. The receptors stem from a woman of 80 years or more in good health. Both conserved end residues are part of each CDR3. Each record gives: J gene, clone size, D gene, V gene, CDR3 protein, CDR3 DNA. A D gene is named only where the DNA matches it firmly. Size is stated for part of the rows, as once, few or many counts, or as a class when the clone is expanded.

j_call: TRBJ1-1; clone_size: .; d_call: .; v_call: TRBV15; cdr3_aa: CATSRDYVESTEAFF; cdr3_nt: TGTGCCACCAGCAGAGATTATGTGGAGAGCACTGAAGCTTTCTTT
j_call: TRBJ2-3; clone_size: many; d_call: TRBD1; v_call: TRBV7-8; cdr3_aa: CASSQRTGLSTDTQYF; cdr3_nt: TGTGCCAGCAGCCAAAGGACAGGGCTGAGCACAGATACGCAGTATTTT
j_call: TRBJ2-5; clone_size: many; d_call: .; v_call: TRBV6-2/TRBV6-3; cdr3_aa: CASSPTVHQETQYF; cdr3_nt: TGTGCCAGCAGCCCCACTGTACACCAAGAGACCCAGTACTTC
j_call: TRBJ1-5; clone_size: .; d_call: .; v_call: TRBV19; cdr3_aa: CASSNVDNQPQHF; cdr3_nt: TGTGCCAGTAGTAACGTAGACAATCAGCCCCAGCATTTT
j_call: TRBJ1-1; clone_size: .; d_call: .; v_call: TRBV20-1; cdr3_aa: CRFVGVRRTEAFF; cdr3_nt: TGCAGGTTCGTAGGGGTAAGGCGGACTGAAGCTTTCTTT
j_call: TRBJ1-1; clone_size: .; d_call: .; v_call: TRBV7-2; cdr3_aa: CATGIGTEAFF; cdr3_nt: TGTGCCACCGGTATCGGCACTGAAGCTTTCTTT
j_call: TRBJ1-2; clone_size: many; d_call: .; v_call: TRBV12-3/TRBV12-4; cdr3_aa: CASSERINYGYTF; cdr3_nt: TGTGCCAGCAGTGAGAGAATTAACTATGGCTACACCTTC
j_call: TRBJ1-2; clone_size: .; d_call: .; v_call: TRBV4-2; cdr3_aa: CASSQVMGYGYTF; cdr3_nt: TGTGCCAGCAGCCAAGTAATGGGGTATGGCTACACCTTC
j_call: TRBJ2-1; clone_size: .; d_call: .; v_call: TRBV5-5; cdr3_aa: CASSLAYNGQFF; cdr3_nt: TGTGCCAGCAGCTTGGCATACAATGGGCAGTTCTTC
j_call: TRBJ1-2; clone_size: .; d_call: TRBD1; v_call: TRBV7-8; cdr3_aa: CASSPAGTGAGGYTF; cdr3_nt: TGTGCCAGCAGCCCCGCCGGGACAGGGGCAGGTGGCTACACCTTC
j_call: TRBJ1-6; clone_size: few; d_call: .; v_call: TRBV5-6; cdr3_aa: CASSLISGGFGYNSPPHF; cdr3_nt: TGTGCCAGCAGCTTGATTTCGGGGGGCTTCGGGTATAATTCACCCCCCCACTTT
j_call: TRBJ2-3; clone_size: many; d_call: .; v_call: TRBV11-2; cdr3_aa: CASSLVPGGTDTQYF; cdr3_nt: TGTGCCAGCAGCTTAGTCCCAGGAGGCACAGATACGCAGTATTTT
j_call: TRBJ1-1; clone_size: .; d_call: TRBD1; v_call: TRBV30; cdr3_aa: CAWNRGEAFF; cdr3_nt: TGTGCCTGGAACAGGGGTGAAGCTTTCTTT
j_call: TRBJ1-2; clone_size: many; d_call: TRBD1; v_call: TRBV7-2; cdr3_aa: CASSSDSTGPYGYTF; cdr3_nt: TGTGCCAGCAGCTCAGATTCGACAGGGCCCTATGGCTACACCTTC
j_call: TRBJ2-5; clone_size: .; d_call: .; v_call: TRBV6-2/TRBV6-3; cdr3_aa: CARPRVEAGGGKETQYF; cdr3_nt: TGTGCCAGACCCCGAGTGGAGGCAGGGGGAGGAAAAGAGACCCAGTACTTC
j_call: TRBJ1-1; clone_size: .; d_call: .; v_call: TRBV6-5; cdr3_aa: CASSYSTQGSTEAFF; cdr3_nt: TGTGCCAGCAGTTACTCGACCCAGGGGAGCACTGAAGCTTTCTTT